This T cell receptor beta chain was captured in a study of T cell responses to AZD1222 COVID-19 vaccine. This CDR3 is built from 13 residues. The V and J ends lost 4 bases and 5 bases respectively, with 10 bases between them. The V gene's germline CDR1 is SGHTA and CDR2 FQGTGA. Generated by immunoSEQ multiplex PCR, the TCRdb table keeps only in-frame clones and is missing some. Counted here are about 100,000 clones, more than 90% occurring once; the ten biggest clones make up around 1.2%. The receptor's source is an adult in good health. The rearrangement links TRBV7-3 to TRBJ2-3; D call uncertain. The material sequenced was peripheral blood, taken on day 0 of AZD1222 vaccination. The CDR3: CASSSEAIDTQYF. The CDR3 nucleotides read TGTGCCAGCAGCTCCGAGGCGATAGATACGCAGTATTTT. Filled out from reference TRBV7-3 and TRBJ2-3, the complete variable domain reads GAGVSQTPSNKVTEKGKYVELRCDPISGHTALYWYRQSLGQGPEFLIYFQGTGAADDSGLPNDRFFAVRPEGSVSTLKIQRTERGDSAVYLCASSSEAIDTQYFGPGTRLTVL.